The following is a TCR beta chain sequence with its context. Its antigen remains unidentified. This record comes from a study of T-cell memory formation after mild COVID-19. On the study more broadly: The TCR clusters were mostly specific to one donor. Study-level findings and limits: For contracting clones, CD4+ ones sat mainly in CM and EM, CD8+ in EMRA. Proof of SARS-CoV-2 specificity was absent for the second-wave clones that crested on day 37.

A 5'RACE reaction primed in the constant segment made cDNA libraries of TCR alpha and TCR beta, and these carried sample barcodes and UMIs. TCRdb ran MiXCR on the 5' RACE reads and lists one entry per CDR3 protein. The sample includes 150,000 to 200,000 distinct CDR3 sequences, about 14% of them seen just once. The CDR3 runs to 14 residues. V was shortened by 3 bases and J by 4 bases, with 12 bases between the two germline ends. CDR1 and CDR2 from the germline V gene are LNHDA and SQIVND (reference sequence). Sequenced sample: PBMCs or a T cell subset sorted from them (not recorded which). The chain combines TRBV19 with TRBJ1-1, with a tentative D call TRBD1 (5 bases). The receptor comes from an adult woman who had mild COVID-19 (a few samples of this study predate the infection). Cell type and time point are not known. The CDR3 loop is CASSIIGVGTEAFF. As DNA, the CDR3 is TGTGCCAGTAGTATTATAGGGGTTGGCACTGAAGCTTTCTTT.